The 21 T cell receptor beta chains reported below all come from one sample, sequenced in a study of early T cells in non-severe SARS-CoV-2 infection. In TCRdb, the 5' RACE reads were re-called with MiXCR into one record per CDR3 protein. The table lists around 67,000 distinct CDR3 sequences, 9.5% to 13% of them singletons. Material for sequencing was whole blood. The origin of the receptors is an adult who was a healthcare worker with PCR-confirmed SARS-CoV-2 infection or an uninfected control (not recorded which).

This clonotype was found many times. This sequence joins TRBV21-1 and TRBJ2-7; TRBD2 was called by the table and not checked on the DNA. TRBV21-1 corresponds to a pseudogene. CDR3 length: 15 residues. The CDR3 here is CASSTSGLAFHEQYF. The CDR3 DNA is TGTGCCAGCAGCACCTCGGGACTAGCCTTCCACGAGCAGTACTTC.

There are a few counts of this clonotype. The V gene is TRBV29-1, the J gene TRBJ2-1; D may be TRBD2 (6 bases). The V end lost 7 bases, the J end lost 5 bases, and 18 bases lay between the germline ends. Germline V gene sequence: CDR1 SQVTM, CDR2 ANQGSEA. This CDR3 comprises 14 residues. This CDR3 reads CSAAGRASDNEQFF. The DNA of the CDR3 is TGCAGCGCCGCGGGGAGAGCTTCGGACAATGAGCAGTTCTTC.

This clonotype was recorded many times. CDR3 nucleotides: TGTGCCATCAGTGAGCTGGGCTATAATTCACCCCTCCACTTT. Residues: CAISELGYNSPLHF. The J gene is TRBJ1-6, the V gene TRBV10-3; no firm D call. From germline, CDR1 is ENHRY and CDR2 SYGVKD. V lost 2 bases and J 3 bases, leaving 5 bases between the germline ends. This CDR3 region has 14 residues.

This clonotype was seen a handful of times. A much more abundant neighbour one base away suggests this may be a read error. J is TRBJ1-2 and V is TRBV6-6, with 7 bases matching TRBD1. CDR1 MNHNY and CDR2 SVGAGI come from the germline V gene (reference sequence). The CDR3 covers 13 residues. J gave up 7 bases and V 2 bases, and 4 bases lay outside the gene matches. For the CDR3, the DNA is TGTGCCAGCAGTTACGCCACAGGGGCTGGCTACACCTTC. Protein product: CASSYATGAGYTF.

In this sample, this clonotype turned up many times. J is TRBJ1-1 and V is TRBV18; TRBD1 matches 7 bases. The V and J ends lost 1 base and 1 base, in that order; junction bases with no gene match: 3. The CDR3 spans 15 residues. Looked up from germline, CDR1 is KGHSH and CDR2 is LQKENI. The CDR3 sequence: CASSPRRDRNTEAFF. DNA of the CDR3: TGTGCCAGCTCACCACGGAGGGACAGGAACACTGAAGCTTTCTTT.

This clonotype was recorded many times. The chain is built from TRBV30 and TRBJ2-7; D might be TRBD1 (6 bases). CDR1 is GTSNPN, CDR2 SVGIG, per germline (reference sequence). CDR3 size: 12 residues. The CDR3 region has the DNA TGTGCGGGGGACACCTCCTCCTACGAGCAGTACTTC. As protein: CAGDTSSYEQYF.

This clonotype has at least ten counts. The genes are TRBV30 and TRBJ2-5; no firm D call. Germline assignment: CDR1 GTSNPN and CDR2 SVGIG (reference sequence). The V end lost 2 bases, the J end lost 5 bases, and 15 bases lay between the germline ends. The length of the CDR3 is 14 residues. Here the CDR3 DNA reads TGTGCCTGGAGTAACTGGGTGGGTCGGGAGACCCAGTACTTC. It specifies CAWSNWVGRETQYF.

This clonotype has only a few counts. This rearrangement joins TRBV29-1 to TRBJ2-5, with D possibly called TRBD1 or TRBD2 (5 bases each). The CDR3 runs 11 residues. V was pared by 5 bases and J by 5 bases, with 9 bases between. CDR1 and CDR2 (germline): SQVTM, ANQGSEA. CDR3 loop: CSVSGTETQYF. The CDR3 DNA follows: TGCAGCGTTTCAGGGACGGAGACCCAGTACTTC.

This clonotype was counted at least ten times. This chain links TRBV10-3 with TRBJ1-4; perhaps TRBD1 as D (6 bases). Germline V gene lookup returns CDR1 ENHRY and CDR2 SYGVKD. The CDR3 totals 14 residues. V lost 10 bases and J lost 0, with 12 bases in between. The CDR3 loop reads CASAQGTTNEKLFF. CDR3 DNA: TGTGCCAGCGCCCAGGGGACAACTAATGAAAAACTGTTTTTT.

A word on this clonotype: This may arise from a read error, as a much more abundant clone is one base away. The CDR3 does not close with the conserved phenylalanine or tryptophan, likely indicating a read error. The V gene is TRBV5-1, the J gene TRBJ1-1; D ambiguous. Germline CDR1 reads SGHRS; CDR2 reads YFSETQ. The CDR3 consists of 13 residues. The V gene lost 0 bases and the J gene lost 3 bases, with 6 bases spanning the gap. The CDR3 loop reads CASSLDLYTEAFS. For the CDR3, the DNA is TGCGCCAGCAGCTTGGACTTGTACACTGAAGCTTTCTCT.

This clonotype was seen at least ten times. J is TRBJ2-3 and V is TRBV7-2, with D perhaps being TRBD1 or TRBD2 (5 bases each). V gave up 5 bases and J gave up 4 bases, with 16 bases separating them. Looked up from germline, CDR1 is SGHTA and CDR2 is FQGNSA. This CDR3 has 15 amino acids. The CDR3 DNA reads TGTGCCAGCAGCCTTTTGGGGGTCGTATCAGATACGCAGTATTTT. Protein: CASSLLGVVSDTQYF.

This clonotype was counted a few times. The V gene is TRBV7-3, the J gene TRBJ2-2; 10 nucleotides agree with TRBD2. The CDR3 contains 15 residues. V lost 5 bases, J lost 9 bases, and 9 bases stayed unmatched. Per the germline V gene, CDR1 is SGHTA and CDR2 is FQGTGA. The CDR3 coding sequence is TGTGCCAGCAGCCCTTCTAGCGGGAGCATGAGGGAGCTGTTTTTT. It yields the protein CASSPSSGSMRELFF.

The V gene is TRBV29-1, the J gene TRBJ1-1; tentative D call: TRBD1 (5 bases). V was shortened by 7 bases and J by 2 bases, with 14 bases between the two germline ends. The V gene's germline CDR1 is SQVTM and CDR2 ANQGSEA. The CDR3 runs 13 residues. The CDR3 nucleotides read TGCAGCGGCGGAGCGGGACCAAACACTGAAGCTTTCTTT. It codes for CSGGAGPNTEAFF.

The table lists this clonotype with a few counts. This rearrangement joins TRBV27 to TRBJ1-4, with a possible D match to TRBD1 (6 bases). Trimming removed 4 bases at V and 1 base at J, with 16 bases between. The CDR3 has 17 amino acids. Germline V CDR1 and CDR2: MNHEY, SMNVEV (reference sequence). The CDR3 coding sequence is TGTGCCAGCAGTTCCCTTGAGGGGGGGAGAACTAATGAAAAACTGTTTTTT. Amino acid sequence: CASSSLEGGRTNEKLFF.

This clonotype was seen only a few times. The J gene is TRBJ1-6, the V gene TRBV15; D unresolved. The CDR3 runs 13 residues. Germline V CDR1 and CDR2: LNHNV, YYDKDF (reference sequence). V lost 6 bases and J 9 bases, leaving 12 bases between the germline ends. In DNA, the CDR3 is TGTGCCACCAGGCCCCCGGGTGGTTCACCCCTCCACTTT. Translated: CATRPPGGSPLHF.

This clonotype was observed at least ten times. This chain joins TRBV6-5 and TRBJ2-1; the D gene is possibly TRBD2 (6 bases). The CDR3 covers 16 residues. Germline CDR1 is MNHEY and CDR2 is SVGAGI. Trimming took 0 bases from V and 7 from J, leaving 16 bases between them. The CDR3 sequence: CASSYSGLATRNEQFF. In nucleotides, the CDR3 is TGTGCCAGCAGTTACTCTGGTCTAGCGACGAGAAATGAGCAGTTCTTC.

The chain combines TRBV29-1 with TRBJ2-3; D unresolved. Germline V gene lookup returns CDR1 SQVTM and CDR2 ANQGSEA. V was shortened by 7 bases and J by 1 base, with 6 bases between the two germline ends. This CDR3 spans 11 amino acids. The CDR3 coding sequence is TGCAGCGCCACGGGCACAGATACGCAGTATTTT. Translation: CSATGTDTQYF.

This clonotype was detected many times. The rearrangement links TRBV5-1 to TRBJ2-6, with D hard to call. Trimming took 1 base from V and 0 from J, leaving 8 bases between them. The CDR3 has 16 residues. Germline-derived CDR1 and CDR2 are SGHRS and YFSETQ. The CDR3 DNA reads TGCGCCAGCAGCTTGAGTAAGAGCTCTGGGGCCAACGTCCTGACTTTC. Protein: CASSLSKSSGANVLTF.

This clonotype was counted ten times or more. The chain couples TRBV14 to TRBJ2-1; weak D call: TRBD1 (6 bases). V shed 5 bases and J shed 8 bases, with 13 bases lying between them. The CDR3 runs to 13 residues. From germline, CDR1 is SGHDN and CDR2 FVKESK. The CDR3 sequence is CASSSLGGYEQFF. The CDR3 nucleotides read TGTGCCAGCAGCTCCTTAGGGGGATATGAGCAGTTCTTC.

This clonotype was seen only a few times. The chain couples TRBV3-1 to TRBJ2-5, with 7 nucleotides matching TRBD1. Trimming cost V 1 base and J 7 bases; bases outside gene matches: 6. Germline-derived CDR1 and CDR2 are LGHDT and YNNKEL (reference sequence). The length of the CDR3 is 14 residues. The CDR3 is CASSQGGTAATQYF. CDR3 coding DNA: TGTGCCAGCAGCCAAGGAGGGACAGCAGCGACCCAGTACTTC.

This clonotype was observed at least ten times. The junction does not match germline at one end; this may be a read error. CDR3 nucleotides: TGTGGCACCAGCAGAGATCCCCTAGCGCCGTACGAGAGCACCTACAATGAGCAGTTCTTC. This translates into CGTSRDPLAPYESTYNEQFF. This sequence joins TRBV15 and TRBJ2-1, with D possibly TRBD2 on 6 matching bases. The CDR3 is 20 residues long. From germline, CDR1 is LNHNV and CDR2 YYDKDF (reference sequence).